A single sample gave rise to the 26 T cell receptor beta chains below, sequenced in a study of blood T cells in healthy people across ages. A J-beta primer mix and a sample-barcoded 5' primer were used in a second PCR of about 7 to 12 cycles. TCRdb processed the 5' RACE reads anew with MiXCR; each CDR3 protein has one entry. The table records 1.6 million or so distinct CDR3 sequences, almost 35% of them present only once. Input material: blood. The receptors stem from a woman aged 25 to 39 in good health.

Only a few counts were recorded for this clonotype. The V gene is TRBV2, the J gene TRBJ2-7, with TRBD2 identical over 11 bases. This CDR3 comprises 16 residues. Germline V gives CDR1 SNHLY, CDR2 FYNNEI. With V trimmed by 8 bases and J by 0 bases, 9 bases remained unmatched. The CDR3: CASVRLAGGSSYEQYF. DNA for the CDR3: TGTGCCAGCGTTCGGCTAGCGGGGGGAAGCTCCTACGAGCAGTACTTC.

This clonotype has just a few counts. The chain combines TRBV20-1 with TRBJ2-7; TRBD1 agrees at 7 bases. In germline, CDR1 is DFQATT, CDR2 SNEGSKA (reference sequence). The CDR3 totals 15 residues. Trimming cost V 6 bases and J 2 bases; bases outside gene matches: 13. The chain's CDR3 is CSARPGDRGAYEQYF. In nucleotides, the CDR3 is TGCAGTGCCCGACCCGGGGACAGAGGGGCCTACGAGCAGTACTTC.

This clonotype was seen only a few times. This chain uses TRBV6-2 or TRBV6-3 with TRBJ2-5, with 9 bases fitting TRBD2. V lost 8 bases and J lost 4; bases outside the gene matches: 11. CDR3 length: 15 residues. CDR1 is MNHEY and CDR2 is SVGEGT in the germline V gene. DNA for the CDR3: TGTGCCAGCTCACGTGAGGGACTAGCAGGAGAGACCCAGTACTTC. Protein: CASSREGLAGETQYF.

The chain links TRBV11-1 to TRBJ2-4; unclear D gene. The end of the DNA fits TRBJ2-7 better, so the J call may be wrong. The germline V gene encodes CDR1 SGHAT and CDR2 FQDESV (reference sequence). The CDR3 consists of 14 residues. The CDR3 DNA follows: TGTGCCAGCAGCTTCTTCGGATCCTCCTACGAGCAGTACTTC. Protein: CASSFFGSSYEQYF.

The sample holds a few counts of this clonotype. The chain carries TRBV7-9 and TRBJ2-1; 10 bases align to TRBD2. V was clipped by 0 bases and J by 4 bases; unmatched bases: 9. Germline lookup yields CDR1 SEHNR and CDR2 FQNEAQ (reference sequence). The length of the CDR3 is 18 residues. The CDR3 loop reads CASSLASGGPPLYNEQFF. In DNA, the CDR3 is TGTGCCAGCAGCTTAGCTAGCGGGGGGCCGCCCTTATACAATGAGCAGTTCTTC. Drawing the rest from reference TRBV7-9 and TRBJ2-1, the complete variable domain is DTGVSQNPRHKITKRGQNVTFRCDPISEHNRLYWYRQTLGQGPEFLTYFQNEAQLEKSRLLSDRFSAERPKGSFSTLEIQRTEQGDSAMYLCASSLASGGPPLYNEQFFGPGTRLTVL.

CDR3 protein: CASSAGLGLNGQYF. The CDR3 coding sequence is TGTGCCAGCAGCGCCGGCTTGGGACTCAACGGGCAGTACTTC. The chain combines TRBV9 with TRBJ2-7; maybe TRBD2 (6 bases). This CDR3 is built from 14 residues. Between the trimmed V and J ends, which lost 3 bases and 9 bases, there was a span of 19 bases. Germline V gene lookup returns CDR1 SGDLS and CDR2 YYNGEE.

This clonotype was seen a single time. The V and J genes are TRBV30 and TRBJ2-7; 11 nucleotides match TRBD1. The CDR3 consists of 14 residues. V dropped 5 bases and J dropped 0; count of bases not matched to a gene: 3. Germline CDR1 GTSNPN, CDR2 SVGIG (reference sequence). This CDR3 reads CAWGQGAISYEQYF. CDR3 sequence (DNA): TGTGCCTGGGGACAGGGGGCGATCTCCTACGAGCAGTACTTC. Variable domain in full (rest from reference TRBV30 and TRBJ2-7): SQTIHQWPATLVQPVGSPLSLECTVEGTSNPNLYWYRQAAGRGLQLLFYSVGIGQISSEVPQNLSASRPQDRQFILSSKKLLLSDSGFYLCAWGQGAISYEQYFGPGTRLTVT.

In regard to this clonotype: A much larger clone differs by one base, so this may be a read error. The J gene is TRBJ1-2, the V gene TRBV29-1; D gene uncertain. The CDR3 has 12 residues. Germline V CDR1 and CDR2: SQVTM, ANQGSEA. Written as DNA, the CDR3 is TGCAGCGTGGCAGGTTCTAACCATGGCTACACCTTC. This translates into CSVAGSNHGYTF.

The chain combines TRBV6-1 with TRBJ1-5; the D is unclear. Germline V CDR1 and CDR2: MNHNS, SASEGT. V shed 7 bases and J shed 6 bases, with 10 bases lying between them. The CDR3 has 12 amino acids. DNA for the CDR3: TGTGCCAGCACGGTTCTCGGTCAGCCCCAGCATTTT. The encoded protein is CASTVLGQPQHF.

The rearrangement uses TRBV11-2 and TRBJ1-2; 10 nucleotides line up with TRBD1. CDR1 and CDR2 (germline): SGHAT, FQNNGV. Trimming removed 3 bases from V and 1 base from J; junction bases left unmatched: 11. The CDR3 sequence is 18 residues long. CDR3 nucleotides: TGTGCCAGCAGCTTCGACTTTTTGGGGACAGGGGATAACTATGGCTACACCTTC. Translating gives CASSFDFLGTGDNYGYTF.

This chain connects TRBV12-3 or TRBV12-4 to TRBJ1-2, with TRBD1 matching 9 bases. After removal of 6 bases from V and 7 bases from J, the junction contained 6 bases not matched to a gene. This CDR3 comprises 13 residues. This CDR3 reads CASSPGTGTGYTF. Here the CDR3 DNA reads TGTGCCAGCAGCCCGGGGACAGGGACTGGCTACACCTTC.

The gene calls are TRBV4-1 and TRBJ1-5; D perhaps matches TRBD1 (5 bases). Germline V CDR1 and CDR2: MGHRA, YSYEKL. The germline V and J ends were trimmed by 3 bases and 3 bases, with 12 bases remaining between them. The CDR3 is 15 amino acids. The CDR3 nucleotides are TGCGCCAGCAGCCACCCTTGGGGGGACAATCAGCCCCAGCATTTT. Translated, it gives CASSHPWGDNQPQHF.

Points on this clonotype: At one of its ends the junction is not consistent with the germline gene, which may arise from a read error. V is TRBV4-1 and J is TRBJ2-7; the match to TRBD2 covers 8 bases. Germline V gene lookup returns CDR1 MGHRA and CDR2 YSYEKL. The CDR3 spans 16 residues. The CDR3 DNA follows: TGCGCCAGCGGCCAAGATTCGGGGGGGCTCGTCTACGAGCAGTACTTC. This translates into CASGQDSGGLVYEQYF.

This clonotype was observed a few times. The chain couples TRBV5-1 to TRBJ2-1, with 12 bases lining up with TRBD2. The CDR3 has 15 residues. Germline loops: CDR1 SGHRS, CDR2 YFSETQ. The V gene end was trimmed by 7 bases and the J gene end by 8 bases; junction bases not matched to a gene: 10. CDR3 sequence reads: CASSGLAGTWDEQFF. The CDR3 region has the DNA TGCGCCAGCTCCGGACTAGCGGGAACGTGGGATGAGCAGTTCTTC.

The chain has TRBV20-1 and TRBJ1-2, with D possibly TRBD1 on 5 matching bases. This CDR3 has 16 amino acids. The ends were cut back, 0 bases at V and 0 bases at J, with 14 bases in the middle. Germline V gives CDR1 DFQATT, CDR2 SNEGSKA (reference sequence). CDR3 residues: CSARDPRQGANYGYTF. DNA of the CDR3: TGCAGTGCTAGAGACCCCCGGCAGGGAGCTAACTATGGCTACACCTTC.

The chain has TRBV6-1 and TRBJ1-2, with D uncertain. Per germline, CDR1 MNHNS and CDR2 SASEGT. The CDR3 has 14 amino acids. V was shortened by 4 bases and J by 9 bases, with 18 bases between the two germline ends. The CDR3 loop reads CASSAGREARSYTF. The CDR3 DNA follows: TGTGCCAGCAGTGCTGGCCGCGAGGCCCGGAGCTACACCTTC.

This clonotype appeared a few times. This chain links TRBV24-1 with TRBJ2-2; no clear D gene. Germline CDR1 is KGHDR and CDR2 is SFDVKD. V was trimmed by 9 bases and J by 4 bases, leaving 14 bases between them. The CDR3 has 14 amino acids. The CDR3: CATPRDPFTGELFF. The CDR3 DNA reads TGTGCCACCCCTAGAGATCCCTTCACCGGGGAGCTGTTTTTT.

At least ten counts were recorded for this clonotype. The genes are TRBV27 and TRBJ2-1; 8 bases line up with TRBD2. CDR3 length: 16 residues. The V gene end was trimmed by 3 bases and the J gene end by 5 bases; junction bases not matched to a gene: 9. CDR1 MNHEY and CDR2 SMNVEV come from the germline V gene (reference sequence). Written as DNA, the CDR3 is TGTGCCAGCAGTTTTCGGACTAGCTGGCGCCACAATGAGCAGTTCTTC. As protein: CASSFRTSWRHNEQFF.

The chain has TRBV29-1 and TRBJ2-3, with 9 bases aligning to TRBD1. Trimming cost V 7 bases and J 1 base; bases outside gene matches: 9. This CDR3 comprises 15 residues. Germline assignment: CDR1 SQVTM and CDR2 ANQGSEA. This CDR3 reads CSAPGWDRGTDTQYF. CDR3 DNA: TGCAGCGCCCCCGGTTGGGACAGGGGCACAGATACGCAGTATTTT.

This clonotype was counted many times. This chain links TRBV5-5 with TRBJ2-5, with a tentative D call TRBD2 (6 bases). The CDR3 has 14 amino acids. Germline assignment: CDR1 SGHKS and CDR2 YYEKEE (reference sequence). V gave up 4 bases and J gave up 5 bases, with 15 bases separating them. The CDR3 spells CASSRPTGVETQYF. The CDR3 nucleotides are TGTGCCAGCAGCAGACCCACGGGAGTGGAGACCCAGTACTTC.

J is TRBJ2-1 and V is TRBV5-1; D is unclear. Trimming cost V 1 base and J 5 bases, with 13 bases left between them. Per germline, CDR1 SGHRS and CDR2 YFSETQ. The CDR3 has 15 residues. CDR3 sequence (DNA): TGCGCCAGCAGCTTGATCATCAACGTAGACAATGAGCAGTTCTTC. It translates to CASSLIINVDNEQFF.

This clonotype was found a few times. The chain uses TRBV6-1 and TRBJ1-2; the D gene is possibly TRBD1 (5 bases). The CDR3 contains 14 residues. Trimming stripped 5 bases from V and 1 base from J, with 11 bases between. Germline CDR1 reads MNHNS; CDR2 reads SASEGT. CDR3 bases: TGTGCCAGCAGTTCGGGACCGGGTAACTATGGCTACACCTTC. It is translated as CASSSGPGNYGYTF.

V gene TRBV9 combines with J gene TRBJ2-1, with TRBD2 matching 14 bases. Unmatched junction bases numbered 16, after V lost 4 bases and J lost 7 bases. The CDR3 spans 19 residues. CDR1 and CDR2 from the germline V gene are SGDLS and YYNGEE. In DNA, the CDR3 is TGTGCCAGCAGCCTACGACTAGCGGGGGGGCGTCAGGGCTGGAATGAGCAGTTCTTC. Translated: CASSLRLAGGRQGWNEQFF.

The chain is built from TRBV5-1 and TRBJ1-2, with D possibly being TRBD1 (6 bases). This CDR3 has 13 residues. Germline loops: CDR1 SGHRS, CDR2 YFSETQ. Trimming stripped 2 bases from V and 8 bases from J, with 13 bases between. CDR3 region: CASSFGGARGYTF. CDR3 nucleotide sequence: TGCGCCAGCAGCTTCGGGGGCGCCCGAGGCTACACCTTC.

This clonotype has just a few counts. This chain joins TRBV2 and TRBJ2-3; D is perhaps TRBD1 (5 bases). The ends were cut back, 5 bases at V and 6 bases at J, with 15 bases in the middle. Germline V gives CDR1 SNHLY, CDR2 FYNNEI. This CDR3 has 14 amino acids. The CDR3 nucleotides are TGTGCCAGCAGTCGGCAGGGATTGTTGGATACGCAGTATTTT. Its protein product is CASSRQGLLDTQYF.

This clonotype was seen more than once but under ten times. The chain has TRBV20-1 and TRBJ1-1, with 9 bases identical to TRBD1. The CDR3 sequence is 16 residues long. With V trimmed by 6 bases and J by 2 bases, 13 bases remained unmatched. Germline V gene sequence: CDR1 DFQATT, CDR2 SNEGSKA (reference sequence). CDR3 in amino acids: CSAIGAPGQGNTEAFF. Written as DNA, the CDR3 is TGCAGTGCCATTGGAGCACCGGGACAGGGTAACACTGAAGCTTTCTTT.